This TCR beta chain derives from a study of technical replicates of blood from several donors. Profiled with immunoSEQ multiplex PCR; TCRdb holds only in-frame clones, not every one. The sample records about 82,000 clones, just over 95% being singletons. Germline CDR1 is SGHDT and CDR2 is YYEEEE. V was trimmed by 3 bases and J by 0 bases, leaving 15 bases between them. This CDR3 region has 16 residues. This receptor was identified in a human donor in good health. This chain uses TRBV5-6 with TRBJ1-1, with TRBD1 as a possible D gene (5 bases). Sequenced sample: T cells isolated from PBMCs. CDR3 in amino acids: CASSSGETVMNTEAFF. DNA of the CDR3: TGTGCCAGCAGCTCCGGAGAGACAGTCATGAACACTGAAGCTTTCTTT. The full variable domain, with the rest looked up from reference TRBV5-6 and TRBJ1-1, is DAGVTQSPTHLIKTRGQQVTLRCSPKSGHDTVSWYQQALGQGPQFIFQYYEEEERQRGNFPDRFSGHQFPNYSSELNVNALLLGDSALYLCASSSGETVMNTEAFFGQGTRLTVV.